The T cell receptor beta chain under discussion was sequenced for a study of blood T cell repertoires in COVID-19. On the study more broadly: COVID-19 samples from acute and convalescent phases originated in the United States, Italy and Spain. Nucleic acid was either cDNA or gDNA, and it came from T cells, B-cell-depleted T cells, or PBMCs.

TCRdb keeps only in-frame clones here, not all; method: immunoSEQ multiplex PCR. The table records 55,000 to 95,000 clones, approximately 80% of them present only once. This CDR3 contains 15 residues. Per the germline V gene, CDR1 is SGHRS and CDR2 is YFSETQ. V was trimmed by 0 bases and J by 5 bases, leaving 14 bases between them. This sequence joins TRBV5-1 and TRBJ2-5; D gene uncertain. Sequences were obtained from peripheral blood. The sequence derives from a woman aged 70-85 years with acute or convalescent COVID-19. CDR3 nucleotide sequence: TGCGCCAGCAGCTTGGCCAACGTCCCTAGGGAGACCCAGTACTTC. Encoded protein: CASSLANVPRETQYF.